This T cell receptor beta chain came from a study of CD8 T cells in ankylosing spondylitis. A word on this clonotype: Antigen unknown.

This CDR3 is built from 18 residues. Trimming stripped 5 bases from V and 0 bases from J, with 17 bases between. Germline V gene sequence: CDR1 SGHTA, CDR2 FQGTGA. TCRdb redid the calling of the 5' RACE reads with MiXCR, one entry per CDR3 protein. In the table there are fewer than 400,000 distinct CDR3 sequences, more than 20% of which are singletons. Study outcomes and limitations: Seemingly characteristic of ankylosing spondylitis blood was a TCR beta motif consisting of about 8 highly homologous variants. Disease-linked clones proved CD8+ and comparatively uncommon in peripheral blood.

The receptor was isolated from a male donor with ankylosing spondylitis. The material sequenced was blood, either unsorted or a sorted T cell fraction (not recorded which). V is TRBV7-3 and J is TRBJ2-6; D remains unclear. The CDR3 sequence: CASSPIGPTDSGANVLTF. As DNA, the CDR3 is TGTGCCAGCAGCCCTATAGGACCAACAGACTCTGGGGCCAACGTCCTGACTTTC.